This entry lists 19 T cell receptor beta chains sequenced from one sample in a study of immune cell composition in non-small cell lung cancer. Normal lung sampling was at least 3 cm from the tumour, as distant as possible. The protocol was immunoSEQ multiplex PCR, while the TCRdb copy is restricted to in-frame clones and leaves out a portion. The sample gives 7,500 to 10,000 clones, 70% to 80% of which show up once; 10% to 15% is in the top ten. The source material was non-adjacent lung tissue. The receptors originated from a human donor with non-small cell lung cancer.

The chain carries TRBV5-1 and TRBJ2-7; 7 bases match TRBD2. With V trimmed by 4 bases and J by 6 bases, 13 bases remained unmatched. The germline gives CDR1 SGHRS, CDR2 YFSETQ. CDR3 length equals 15 residues. The CDR3 sequence is CASSGEGRGFGEQYF. The CDR3 DNA follows: TGCGCCAGCAGCGGGGAGGGGCGGGGGTTTGGCGAGCAGTACTTC.

The CDR3 loop reads CASSVHQGGAQETQYF. DNA of the CDR3: TGTGCCAGCAGCGTACACCAGGGGGGGGCACAAGAGACCCAGTACTTC. This chain uses TRBV9 with TRBJ2-5; D possibly uses TRBD1 or TRBD2 (7 bases each). The germline V gene has CDR1 SGDLS and CDR2 YYNGEE. The length of the CDR3 is 16 residues. Trimming removed 1 base from V and 2 bases from J, with 15 bases in between.

J is TRBJ1-6 and V is TRBV5-1; 11 bases match TRBD1. The V and J ends lost 4 bases and 8 bases, in that order; junction bases with no gene match: 14. The CDR3 has 18 residues. Germline V gives CDR1 SGHRS, CDR2 YFSETQ. The CDR3 reads CASSPRTVGQGAYSPLHF. The CDR3, as DNA: TGCGCCAGCAGCCCGCGCACCGTCGGACAGGGGGCTTATTCACCCCTCCACTTT.

V gene TRBV5-1 combines with J gene TRBJ1-1; D unresolved. This CDR3 region has 14 residues. V gave up 4 bases and J gave up 4 bases, with 14 bases separating them. CDR1 SGHRS and CDR2 YFSETQ come from the germline V gene. The CDR3 here is CASSLDVGSTEAFF. The CDR3 nucleotides are TGCGCCAGCAGCCTGGACGTCGGGTCCACTGAAGCTTTCTTT.

The V gene is TRBV28, the J gene TRBJ1-1; D remains ambiguous. The CDR3 has 11 residues. The germline V gene has CDR1 MDHEN and CDR2 SYDVKM. Trimming removed 8 bases from V and 2 bases from J, with 6 bases in between. The DNA for the CDR3 is TGTGCCAGCGGGGATAACACTGAAGCTTTCTTT. Residues: CASGDNTEAFF. Drawing the rest from reference TRBV28 and TRBJ1-1, the complete variable domain is DVKVTQSSRYLVKRTGEKVFLECVQDMDHENMFWYRQDPGLGLRLIYFSYDVKMKEKGDIPEGYSVSREKKERFSLILESASTNQTSMYLCASGDNTEAFFGQGTRLTVV.

V usage is TRBV7-7 and J usage is TRBJ2-2; the D gene is possibly TRBD1 (6 bases). The V gene's germline CDR1 is SSHAT and CDR2 FNYEAQ (reference sequence). The V end was cut by 5 bases, the J end by 7 bases, with 14 bases between. The CDR3 runs to 14 residues. This CDR3 reads CASSPQGSSGELFF. The CDR3 nucleotides read TGTGCCAGCAGCCCTCAGGGGTCTAGCGGGGAGCTGTTTTTT.

V gene TRBV5-6 combines with J gene TRBJ1-2; D ambiguous. Trimming took 2 bases from V and 1 from J, leaving 9 bases between them. The CDR3 consists of 14 residues. From germline, CDR1 is SGHDT and CDR2 YYEEEE. The CDR3 loop reads CASSFQELNYGYTF. CDR3 bases: TGTGCCAGCAGCTTTCAGGAACTTAACTATGGCTACACCTTC.

The chain uses TRBV9 and TRBJ1-5; D is unclear. Per germline, CDR1 SGDLS and CDR2 YYNGEE. The CDR3 has 14 residues. Trimming shortened V by 2 bases and J by 0 bases, and 6 bases separated the two germline ends. CDR3 residues: CASSVTDSNQPQHF. The CDR3 DNA is TGTGCCAGCAGCGTGACGGATAGCAATCAGCCCCAGCATTTT. Filled out from reference TRBV9 and TRBJ1-5, the complete variable domain reads DSGVTQTPKHLITATGQRVTLRCSPRSGDLSVYWYQQSLDQGLQFLIQYYNGEERAKGNILERFSAQQFPDLHSELNLSSLELGDSALYFCASSVTDSNQPQHFGDGTRLSIL.

This clone was detected only once. The chain is built from TRBV28 and TRBJ1-5; 8 bases map to TRBD1. CDR1 is MDHEN and CDR2 is SYDVKM in the germline V gene. Unmatched junction bases numbered 4, after V lost 5 bases and J lost 4 bases. This CDR3 region has 14 residues. The CDR3 DNA sequence: TGTGCCAGCAGTCCAGGGGGCCCGAATCAGCCCCAGCATTTT. It is translated as CASSPGGPNQPQHF.

This chain connects TRBV28 to TRBJ1-3; D remains unclear. V was shortened by 5 bases and J by 0 bases, with 14 bases between the two germline ends. CDR3 length: 16 amino acids. Germline V gene sequence: CDR1 MDHEN, CDR2 SYDVKM. The CDR3 spells CASSIRASGSGNTIYF. CDR3 DNA sequence: TGTGCCAGCAGTATCCGGGCCTCCGGCTCTGGAAACACCATATATTTT.

V gene TRBV2 combines with J gene TRBJ2-1, with D perhaps TRBD1 or TRBD2 (6 bases each). CDR1 and CDR2 (germline): SNHLY, FYNNEI. The germline V and J ends were trimmed by 4 bases and 5 bases, with 15 bases remaining between them. The CDR3 totals 15 residues. The CDR3 region has the DNA TGTGCCAGCAGTGGGGTACGGGGGCCTAACAATGAGCAGTTCTTC. This translates into CASSGVRGPNNEQFF. Full variable domain (outside the CDR3, taken from reference TRBV2 and TRBJ2-1): EPEVTQTPSHQVTQMGQEVILRCVPISNHLYFYWYRQILGQKVEFLVSFYNNEISEKSEIFDDQFSVERPDGSNFTLKIRSTKLEDSAMYFCASSGVRGPNNEQFFGPGTRLTVL.

The chain has TRBV28 and TRBJ1-5; D is undetermined. The CDR3 sequence is 15 residues long. CDR1 is MDHEN, CDR2 SYDVKM, per germline. The V gene lost 0 bases and the J gene lost 0 bases, with 6 bases spanning the gap. The DNA for the CDR3 is TGTGCCAGCAGTTTATGGGCAGATAGCAATCAGCCCCAGCATTTT. It specifies CASSLWADSNQPQHF.

This rearrangement joins TRBV7-2 to TRBJ1-5; 8 bases fit TRBD1. V lost 5 bases, J lost 6 bases, and 9 bases stayed unmatched. The CDR3 is made up of 15 amino acids. In germline, CDR1 is SGHTA, CDR2 FQGNSA. CDR3: CASSPGQGGGQPQHF. CDR3 sequence (DNA): TGTGCCAGCAGCCCTGGACAGGGAGGGGGTCAGCCCCAGCATTTT.

The chain combines TRBV28 with TRBJ1-1, with D uncertain. V shed 6 bases and J shed 3 bases, with 17 bases lying between them. Germline lookup yields CDR1 MDHEN and CDR2 SYDVKM. This CDR3 is 15 amino acids long. CDR3 nucleotides: TGTGCCAGCAGCCACCGAACCTTTGGTTACACTGAAGCTTTCTTT. It specifies CASSHRTFGYTEAFF. Drawing the rest from reference TRBV28 and TRBJ1-1, the complete variable domain is DVKVTQSSRYLVKRTGEKVFLECVQDMDHENMFWYRQDPGLGLRLIYFSYDVKMKEKGDIPEGYSVSREKKERFSLILESASTNQTSMYLCASSHRTFGYTEAFFGQGTRLTVV.

The rearrangement links TRBV2 to TRBJ2-7; 8 nucleotides line up with TRBD1. The germline gives CDR1 SNHLY, CDR2 FYNNEI. V shed 7 bases and J 3 bases; nucleotides not matched to a gene: 8. CDR3 length equals 14 residues. The CDR3 DNA reads as TGTGCCAGCACACACCGGGACAGGTACTACGAGCAGTACTTC. Translating gives CASTHRDRYYEQYF. Variable domain in full (rest from reference TRBV2 and TRBJ2-7): EPEVTQTPSHQVTQMGQEVILRCVPISNHLYFYWYRQILGQKVEFLVSFYNNEISEKSEIFDDQFSVERPDGSNFTLKIRSTKLEDSAMYFCASTHRDRYYEQYFGPGTRLTVT.

The chain recombines TRBV6-5 with TRBJ2-7, with TRBD2 identical over 8 bases. The CDR3 spans 16 residues. Germline CDR1 and CDR2: MNHEY and SVGAGI. V dropped 3 bases and J dropped 5; count of bases not matched to a gene: 12. The CDR3 is CASSYHLLAGNNEQYF. The CDR3 DNA sequence: TGTGCCAGCAGTTATCATTTATTAGCGGGGAACAACGAGCAGTACTTC.

The sample holds a few counts of this clone. The rearrangement uses TRBV27 and TRBJ2-7; 9 positions agree with TRBD2. Germline values: CDR1 MNHEY, CDR2 SMNVEV (reference sequence). The CDR3 has 15 residues. V was pared by 4 bases and J by 0 bases, with 4 bases of the junction left unmatched. CDR3 DNA: TGTGCCAGCAGTTCTGGCGGGGGGGGCTCCTACGAGCAGTACTTC. As protein: CASSSGGGGSYEQYF.

In regard to this clone: One junction end disagrees with the germline gene, perhaps due to a read error. V gene TRBV7-7 combines with J gene TRBJ1-4; maybe TRBD1 (5 bases). This CDR3 has 13 residues. Germline V gene sequence: CDR1 SSHAT, CDR2 FNYEAQ (reference sequence). The CDR3 is CASSSKWGEKLFF. The CDR3 DNA reads TGTGCTAGCAGCTCGAAGTGGGGGGAAAAACTGTTTTTT.

The genes are TRBV6-5 and TRBJ2-7, with 7 bases that match TRBD1. CDR3 length equals 15 residues. Germline CDR1 MNHEY, CDR2 SVGAGI. Trimming cost V 5 bases and J 5 bases; bases outside gene matches: 12. CDR3 amino acids: CASSLPGQLGNEQYF. As DNA, the CDR3 is TGTGCCAGCAGTCTTCCGGGACAGTTGGGAAACGAGCAGTACTTC.